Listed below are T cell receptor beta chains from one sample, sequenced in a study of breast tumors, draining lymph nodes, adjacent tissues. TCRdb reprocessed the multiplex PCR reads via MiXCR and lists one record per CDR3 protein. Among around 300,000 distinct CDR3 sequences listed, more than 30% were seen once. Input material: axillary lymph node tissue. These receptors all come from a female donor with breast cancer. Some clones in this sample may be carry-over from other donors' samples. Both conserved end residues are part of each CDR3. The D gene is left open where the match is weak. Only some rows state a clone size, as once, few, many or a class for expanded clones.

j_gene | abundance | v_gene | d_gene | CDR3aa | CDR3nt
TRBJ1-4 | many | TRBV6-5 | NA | CASSYRYRAHEKLFF | TGTGCCAGCAGTTACCGCTACCGGGCTCATGAAAAACTGTTTTTT
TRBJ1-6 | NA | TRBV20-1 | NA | CSARSDSLGSSPLHF | TGCAGTGCTAGATCCGACAGCCTCGGGTCTTCACCCCTCCACTTT
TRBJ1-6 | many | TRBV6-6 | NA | CASSYSNDSPLHF | TGTGCCAGCAGTTACTCGAATGATTCACCCCTCCACTTT
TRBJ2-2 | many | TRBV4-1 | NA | CASSQGRRTGELFF | TGCGCCAGCAGCCAAGGAAGGAGGACCGGGGAGCTGTTTTTT
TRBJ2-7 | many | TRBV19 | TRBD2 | CASSLGGTGEQYF | TGTGCCAGTAGTCTGGGAGGGACGGGCGAGCAGTACTTC
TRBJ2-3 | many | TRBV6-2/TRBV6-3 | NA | CASSYGWDTQYF | TGTGCCAGCAGTTACGGCTGGGATACGCAGTATTTT
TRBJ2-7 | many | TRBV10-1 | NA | CASSEGAAGEQYF | TGCGCCAGCAGTGAAGGGGCAGCGGGCGAGCAGTACTTC
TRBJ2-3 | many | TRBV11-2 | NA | CASSSHRYPAAPDTQYF | TGTGCCAGCAGCTCCCACAGGTATCCAGCCGCCCCAGATACGCAGTATTTT
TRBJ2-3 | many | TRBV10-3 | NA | CAISPGRDTDTQYF | TGTGCCATCAGCCCGGGGCGGGACACAGATACGCAGTATTTT
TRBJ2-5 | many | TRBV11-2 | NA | CASSLVGTLYQETQYF | TGTGCCAGCAGCTTAGTCGGGACATTGTACCAAGAGACCCAGTACTTC
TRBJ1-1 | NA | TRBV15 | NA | CATSRDRGENTEAFF | TGTGCCACCAGCAGAGATAGAGGGGAGAACACTGAAGCTTTCTTT
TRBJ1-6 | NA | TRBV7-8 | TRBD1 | CASRPGQGAGSPLHF | TGTGCCAGCAGACCGGGACAGGGAGCCGGTTCACCCCTCCACTTT
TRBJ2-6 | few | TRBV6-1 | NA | CASSQPSGAGANVLTF | TGTGCCAGCAGTCAACCATCGGGGGCTGGGGCCAACGTCCTGACTTTC
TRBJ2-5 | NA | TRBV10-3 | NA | CAIGLDKNRETQYF | TGTGCCATCGGGTTGGACAAAAACCGAGAGACCCAGTACTTC
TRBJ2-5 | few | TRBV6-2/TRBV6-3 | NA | CASSFGQPETQYF | TGTGCCAGCAGTTTCGGACAACCAGAGACCCAGTACTTC
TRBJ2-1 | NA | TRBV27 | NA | CASSGTGTPRGNEQFF | TGTGCCAGCAGTGGCACCGGGACTCCACGGGGGAATGAGCAGTTCTTC
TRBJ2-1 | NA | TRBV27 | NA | CASSLSPGLSSYNEQFF | TGTGCCAGCAGTTTATCCCCCGGGTTGAGCTCCTACAATGAGCAGTTCTTC
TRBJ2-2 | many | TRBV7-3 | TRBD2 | CASSPHSGRATGELFF | TGTGCCAGCAGCCCCCACAGCGGGAGGGCCACCGGGGAGCTGTTTTTT
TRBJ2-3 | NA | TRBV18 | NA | CASSPLASDTQYF | TGTGCCAGCTCACCATTAGCGTCCGATACGCAGTATTTT
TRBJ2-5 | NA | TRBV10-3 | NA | CAFSERAPYRETQYF | TGTGCCTTCAGTGAGAGGGCACCTTACCGAGAGACCCAGTACTTC
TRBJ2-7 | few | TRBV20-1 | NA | CSANRRQGGEQYF | TGCAGTGCTAACAGAAGGCAGGGTGGCGAGCAGTACTTC
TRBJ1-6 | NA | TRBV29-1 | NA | CSSSTRGSPLHF | TGCAGCTCTAGTACCAGAGGTTCACCCCTCCACTTT